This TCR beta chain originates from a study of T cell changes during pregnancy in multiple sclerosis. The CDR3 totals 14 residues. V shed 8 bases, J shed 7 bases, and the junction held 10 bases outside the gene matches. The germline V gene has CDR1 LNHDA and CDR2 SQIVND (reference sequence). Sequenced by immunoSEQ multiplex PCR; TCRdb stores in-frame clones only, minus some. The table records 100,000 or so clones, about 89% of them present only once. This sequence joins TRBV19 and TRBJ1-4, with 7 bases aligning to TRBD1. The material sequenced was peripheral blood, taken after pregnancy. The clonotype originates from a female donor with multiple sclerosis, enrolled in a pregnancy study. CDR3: CASPPSGGCEKLFF. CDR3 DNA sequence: TGTGCCAGTCCCCCATCAGGGGGTTGTGAAAAACTGTTTTTT.